Listed below are T cell receptor beta chains from one sample, sequenced in a study of T cell changes during pregnancy in multiple sclerosis. The assay was immunoSEQ multiplex PCR, and TCRdb's table has in-frame clones only and misses some. The sample gives roughly 97,000 clones, about nine tenths of which show up once; around 0.79% is in the top ten. The sample in question was peripheral blood, obtained in the second trimester of pregnancy. These receptors were obtained from a female donor in good health, enrolled as a control in a pregnancy study. CDR3s include the opening cysteine and the closing phenylalanine or tryptophan. The order of the fields is J gene, V gene, D gene, clone size, CDR3 protein, CDR3 DNA. A D gene is named only where the DNA matches it firmly. Some rows have no size entry. The others give once, few or many, or a class for an expanded clone.

j_gene: TRBJ2-7; v_gene: TRBV27; d_gene: -; abundance: -; CDR3aa: CASSSDSPLSSYEQYF; CDR3nt: TGTGCCAGCAGTTCCGACTCCCCCCTCTCCTCCTACGAGCAGTACTTC
j_gene: TRBJ2-1; v_gene: TRBV11-2; d_gene: TRBD1; abundance: -; CDR3aa: CASSPGGLNNEQFF; CDR3nt: TGTGCCAGCAGCCCAGGGGGCCTGAACAATGAGCAGTTCTTC
j_gene: TRBJ2-5; v_gene: TRBV5-1; d_gene: TRBD1; abundance: -; CDR3aa: CATGQGAGETQYF; CDR3nt: TGCGCCACCGGACAGGGGGCGGGGGAGACCCAGTACTTC
j_gene: TRBJ2-1; v_gene: TRBV6-5; d_gene: -; abundance: -; CDR3aa: CASSRPGSYNEQFF; CDR3nt: TGTGCCAGCAGTCGACCGGGGTCCTACAATGAGCAGTTCTTC
j_gene: TRBJ1-1; v_gene: TRBV7-8; d_gene: TRBD1; abundance: few; CDR3aa: CASSRDRGNTEAFF; CDR3nt: TGTGCCAGCAGCCGGGACAGAGGGAACACTGAAGCTTTCTTT
j_gene: TRBJ2-5; v_gene: TRBV9; d_gene: TRBD1; abundance: -; CDR3aa: CASSVDHRQGQETQYF; CDR3nt: TGTGCCAGCAGCGTAGATCATAGACAGGGCCAGGAGACCCAGTACTTC
j_gene: TRBJ1-2; v_gene: TRBV5-5; d_gene: -; abundance: -; CDR3aa: CASSLASRGYTF; CDR3nt: TGTGCCAGCAGCTTAGCCTCTCGGGGCTACACCTTC
j_gene: TRBJ1-5; v_gene: TRBV6-6; d_gene: -; abundance: few; CDR3aa: CASKDKSNQPQHF; CDR3nt: TGTGCCAGCAAAGACAAAAGCAATCAGCCCCAGCATTTT
j_gene: TRBJ2-5; v_gene: TRBV5-4; d_gene: TRBD1; abundance: -; CDR3aa: CASSGTGTGLETQYF; CDR3nt: TGTGCCAGCAGCGGTACCGGGACAGGGTTAGAGACCCAGTACTTC
j_gene: TRBJ1-5; v_gene: TRBV18; d_gene: -; abundance: once; CDR3aa: CASSPRGGRSNQPQHF; CDR3nt: TGTGCCAGCTCACCAAGGGGGGGCAGGAGCAATCAGCCCCAGCATTTT
j_gene: TRBJ2-1; v_gene: TRBV19; d_gene: TRBD1; abundance: once; CDR3aa: CATTGRQGAGYNEQFF; CDR3nt: TGTGCCACCACTGGGCGACAGGGGGCGGGCTACAATGAGCAGTTCTTC
j_gene: TRBJ2-3; v_gene: TRBV5-4; d_gene: TRBD1; abundance: -; CDR3aa: CASSPIRRTGAKRDTQYF; CDR3nt: TGTGCCAGCAGCCCGATTAGAAGGACAGGGGCGAAGAGGGATACGCAGTATTTT
j_gene: TRBJ2-2; v_gene: TRBV4-2; d_gene: -; abundance: -; CDR3aa: CASSQVSANTGELFF; CDR3nt: TGTGCCAGCAGCCAAGTCTCAGCGAACACCGGGGAGCTGTTTTTT
j_gene: TRBJ1-1; v_gene: TRBV10-3; d_gene: TRBD1; abundance: -; CDR3aa: CAISEGPGQVGIFF; CDR3nt: TGTGCCATCAGTGAAGGACCGGGACAGGTCGGTATTTTCTTT
j_gene: TRBJ1-2; v_gene: TRBV6-6; d_gene: TRBD1; abundance: -; CDR3aa: CASSYSAGGANYGYTF; CDR3nt: TGTGCCAGCAGTTACTCGGCAGGGGGAGCTAACTATGGCTACACCTTC
j_gene: TRBJ2-5; v_gene: TRBV6-5; d_gene: -; abundance: -; CDR3aa: CASSYGGKQETQYF; CDR3nt: TGTGCCAGCAGTTATGGGGGGAAACAAGAGACCCAGTACTTC
j_gene: TRBJ1-3; v_gene: TRBV7-7; d_gene: TRBD1; abundance: -; CDR3aa: CASSLGTGPSSGNTIYF; CDR3nt: TGTGCCAGCAGCTTAGGGACAGGGCCCTCCTCTGGAAACACCATATATTTT
j_gene: TRBJ1-1; v_gene: TRBV18; d_gene: -; abundance: -; CDR3aa: CASSTNDEAFF; CDR3nt: TGTGCCAGCTCAACAAACGATGAAGCTTTCTTT
j_gene: TRBJ1-3; v_gene: TRBV6-5; d_gene: -; abundance: few; CDR3aa: CASSYSRGRSGNTIYF; CDR3nt: TGTGCCAGCAGTTACTCGCGGGGTCGCTCTGGAAACACCATATATTTT
j_gene: TRBJ2-7; v_gene: TRBV5-6; d_gene: TRBD1; abundance: -; CDR3aa: CASSRQGAQTYEQYF; CDR3nt: TGTGCCAGCAGCCGACAGGGGGCCCAGACCTACGAGCAGTACTTC
j_gene: TRBJ1-4; v_gene: TRBV4-1; d_gene: -; abundance: few; CDR3aa: CASSPTGYLSEKLFF; CDR3nt: TGCGCCAGCAGCCCTACAGGGTATTTGAGTGAAAAACTGTTTTTT
j_gene: TRBJ2-2; v_gene: TRBV25-1; d_gene: TRBD2; abundance: -; CDR3aa: CASSDRGRRAGELFF; CDR3nt: TGTGCCAGCAGTGACCGCGGGAGGAGGGCCGGGGAGCTGTTTTTT
j_gene: TRBJ2-2; v_gene: TRBV5-1; d_gene: -; abundance: -; CDR3aa: CASSRGDTGELFF; CDR3nt: TGCGCCAGCAGTCGGGGTGACACCGGGGAGCTGTTTTTT
j_gene: TRBJ2-7; v_gene: TRBV28; d_gene: TRBD1; abundance: -; CDR3aa: CASSSPTDRVYEQYF; CDR3nt: TGTGCCAGCAGTTCCCCCACGGACAGGGTGTACGAGCAGTACTTC
j_gene: TRBJ1-3; v_gene: TRBV4-1; d_gene: -; abundance: -; CDR3aa: CASSQDPHEAGNTIYF; CDR3nt: TGCGCCAGCAGCCAAGACCCCCACGAGGCTGGAAACACCATATATTTT
j_gene: TRBJ1-2; v_gene: TRBV29-1; d_gene: -; abundance: -; CDR3aa: CSVVLDVGAISYGYTF; CDR3nt: TGCAGCGTTGTGTTGGACGTGGGGGCGATAAGCTATGGCTACACCTTC
j_gene: TRBJ2-2; v_gene: TRBV11-3; d_gene: TRBD2; abundance: -; CDR3aa: CASSSPGLAGELFF; CDR3nt: TGTGCCAGCAGCTCGCCGGGACTAGCCGGGGAGCTGTTTTTT
j_gene: TRBJ1-2; v_gene: TRBV5-1; d_gene: TRBD1; abundance: once; CDR3aa: CASSTGQGNYGYTF; CDR3nt: TGCGCCAGCAGCACTGGACAGGGTAACTATGGCTACACCTTC
j_gene: TRBJ2-1; v_gene: TRBV30; d_gene: -; abundance: -; CDR3aa: CAWSVLVAGEQFF; CDR3nt: TGTGCCTGGAGTGTACTGGTAGCCGGGGAGCAGTTCTTC
j_gene: TRBJ2-7; v_gene: TRBV18; d_gene: TRBD2; abundance: -; CDR3aa: CASSPELAGARYEQYF; CDR3nt: TGTGCCAGCTCACCAGAGCTAGCGGGGGCCCGCTACGAGCAGTACTTC
j_gene: TRBJ1-1; v_gene: TRBV28; d_gene: TRBD1; abundance: -; CDR3aa: CAIVPLRGRNTEAFF; CDR3nt: TGTGCCATCGTTCCTCTCAGGGGGCGCAACACTGAAGCTTTCTTT
j_gene: TRBJ1-3; v_gene: TRBV5-1; d_gene: TRBD1; abundance: -; CDR3aa: CASSSTGVGSGNTIYF; CDR3nt: TGCGCCAGCAGCAGCACAGGGGTCGGGTCTGGAAACACCATATATTTT
j_gene: TRBJ2-1; v_gene: TRBV4-2; d_gene: TRBD2; abundance: once; CDR3aa: CASSALGGAPGNEQFF; CDR3nt: TGTGCCAGCAGCGCCCTCGGGGGGGCCCCAGGCAATGAGCAGTTCTTC
j_gene: TRBJ2-3; v_gene: TRBV6-6; d_gene: TRBD2; abundance: -; CDR3aa: CASSYSTRGGTDTQYF; CDR3nt: TGTGCCAGCAGTTACTCGACGCGGGGGGGCACAGATACGCAGTATTTT
j_gene: TRBJ2-1; v_gene: TRBV2; d_gene: -; abundance: -; CDR3aa: CASSEPGNEQFF; CDR3nt: TGTGCCAGCAGTGAACCGGGGAATGAGCAGTTCTTC